At least ten counts were recorded for the clone carrying this T cell receptor beta chain. Its antigen is unidentified. The read ends 3 residues before the CDR3 terminus; that terminus is restored from the germline J gene. This record belongs to a study of T cell clonality in common variable immunodeficiency. Study results and caveats: Patient heterogeneity in the CVID cohort limited correlations between repertoire features and clinical complications.

The germline V gene encodes CDR1 SNHLY and CDR2 FYNNEI. The CDR3 runs 15 residues. V dropped 11 bases and J dropped 4; count of bases not matched to a gene: 11. Libraries were prepared by immunoSEQ multiplex PCR; TCRdb keeps only in-frame clonotypes and omits some of them. The counts give 55,000 or so clones, none of them seen only once; around 0.84% is held by the top ten. This TCR was sampled from a person between 18 and 75 years old in good health. V is TRBV2 and J is TRBJ2-3, with 11 positions matching TRBD2. The specimen was peripheral blood mononuclear cells. The CDR3 DNA, read in part, is TGTGCCCGGATGGGGGTAGCGGGAGGGCCAGATACG. Protein sequence: CARMGVAGGPDT. The full CDR3 sequence reads CARMGVAGGPDTQYF.